This TCR beta chain was sequenced for a study of molecular identifiers for immune sequencing clone quantification. Broader study findings: Effector cells kept over 98% of their molecules in clones above 20 RNA copies, while naive cells kept under 1% there.

TCRdb redid the calling of the PCR reads with MiXCR, one entry per CDR3 protein. The table lists over 70,000 distinct CDR3 sequences, around 25% of them singletons. This clonotype was observed a few times. The antigen is not known. The CDR3 covers 12 residues. With 3 bases removed from V and 9 bases from J, the gap between germline ends came to 12 bases. Looked up from germline, CDR1 is KGHSH and CDR2 is LQKENI. This sequence joins TRBV18 and TRBJ2-7; D is tentatively TRBD1 or TRBD2 (5 bases each). Specimen: naive CD8+ T cells from blood, with Jurkat cell RNA spiked in. Subset noted: FACS-sorted CD8+CD4-CCR7+CD45RA+ naive T cells. The receptor's source is a human donor in good health. Some libraries in this study had Jurkat cell RNA spiked in. CDR3 loop: CASSPGTTWQYF. The DNA of the CDR3 is TGTGCCAGCTCACCTGGGACCACCTGGCAGTACTTC.